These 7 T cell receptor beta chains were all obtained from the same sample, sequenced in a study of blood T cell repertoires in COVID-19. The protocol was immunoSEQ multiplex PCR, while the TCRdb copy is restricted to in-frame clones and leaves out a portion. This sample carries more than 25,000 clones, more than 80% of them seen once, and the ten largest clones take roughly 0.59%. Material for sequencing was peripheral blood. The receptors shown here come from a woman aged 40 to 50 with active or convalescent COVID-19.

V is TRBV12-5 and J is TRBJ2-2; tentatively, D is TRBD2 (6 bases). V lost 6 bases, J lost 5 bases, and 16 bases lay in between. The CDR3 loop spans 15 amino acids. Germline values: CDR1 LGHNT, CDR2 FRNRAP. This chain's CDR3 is CASGNPGLSTGELFF. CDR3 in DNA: TGTGCTAGTGGAAACCCGGGACTTTCAACCGGGGAGCTGTTTTTT.

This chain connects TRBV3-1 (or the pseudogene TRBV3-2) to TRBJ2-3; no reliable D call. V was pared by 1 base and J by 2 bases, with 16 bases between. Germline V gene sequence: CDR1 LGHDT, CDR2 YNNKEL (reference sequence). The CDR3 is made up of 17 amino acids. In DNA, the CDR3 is TGTGCCAGCAGCCAAGGAATACCCGGGTCCTACACAGATACGCAGTATTTT. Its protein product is CASSQGIPGSYTDTQYF.

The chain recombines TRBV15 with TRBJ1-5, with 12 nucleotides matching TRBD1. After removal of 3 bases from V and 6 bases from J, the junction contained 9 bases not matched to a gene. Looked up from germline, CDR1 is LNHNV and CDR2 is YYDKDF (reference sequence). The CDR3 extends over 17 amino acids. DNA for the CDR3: TGTGCCACCAGCAGGTCGGGACAGGGGGCCGCGGGTCAGCCCCAGCATTTT. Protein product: CATSRSGQGAAGQPQHF.

The CDR3, as DNA: TGTGCCAGCAGTTTTCGCGTGTTCGTGGGGGCTGGAGGCGAGCAGTACTTC. Translated: CASSFRVFVGAGGEQYF. The chain joins TRBV28 to TRBJ2-7; D is possibly TRBD1 (6 bases). Trimming stripped 3 bases from V and 6 bases from J, with 24 bases between. This CDR3 has 17 amino acids. The V gene's germline CDR1 is MDHEN and CDR2 SYDVKM.

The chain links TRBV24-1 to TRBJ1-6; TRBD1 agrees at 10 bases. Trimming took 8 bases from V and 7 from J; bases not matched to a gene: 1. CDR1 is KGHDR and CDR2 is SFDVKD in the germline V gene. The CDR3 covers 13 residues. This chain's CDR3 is CATTDRGNSPLHF. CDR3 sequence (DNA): TGTGCCACCACGGACAGGGGGAATTCACCCCTCCACTTT.

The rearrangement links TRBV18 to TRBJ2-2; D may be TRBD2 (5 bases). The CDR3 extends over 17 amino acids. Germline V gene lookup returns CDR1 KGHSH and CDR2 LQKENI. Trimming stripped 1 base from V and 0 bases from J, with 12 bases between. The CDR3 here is CASSPRLAAANTGELFF. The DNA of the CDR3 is TGTGCCAGCTCACCACGGCTAGCAGCTGCGAACACCGGGGAGCTGTTTTTT.

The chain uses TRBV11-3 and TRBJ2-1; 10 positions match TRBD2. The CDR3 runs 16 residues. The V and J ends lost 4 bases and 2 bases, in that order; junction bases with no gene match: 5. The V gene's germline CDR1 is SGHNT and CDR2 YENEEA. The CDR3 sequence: CASSSSGSHTYNEQFF. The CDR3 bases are TGTGCCAGCAGCTCTAGCGGGAGCCACACCTACAATGAGCAGTTCTTC.